These 8 T cell receptor beta chains originate from one sample sequenced in a study of a mutant IDH1 vaccine in newly diagnosed glioma. Sequenced by immunoSEQ multiplex PCR; TCRdb stores in-frame clones only, minus some. The sample contains about 25,000 clones, approximately 80% of which appear only once. What these receptors recognize is not known. Time point: week 5, during vaccination. The content of each vaccine dose was 300 ug of mutant IDH1 20-mer peptide, and topical imiquimod accompanied it. The material sequenced was PBMCs, taken from a glioma patient whose treatment included an IDH1 peptide vaccine. The receptors derive from a man aged 35-49 years with glioma.

Here the CDR3 DNA reads TGTGCCAGTAGTGGCAACCTGAACACTGAAGCTTTCTTT. Residues: CASSGNLNTEAFF. This chain links TRBV19 with TRBJ1-1; D is unresolved. CDR3 length: 13 amino acids. Germline CDR1 LNHDA, CDR2 SQIVND (reference sequence). Trimming stripped 5 bases from V and 0 bases from J, with 7 bases between.

The chain has TRBV14 and TRBJ1-3, with 9 bases aligning to TRBD1. The germline CDR1 and CDR2 sequences are SGHDN and FVKESK. V was pared by 4 bases and J by 0 bases, with 13 bases of the junction left unmatched. CDR3 length: 19 residues. The DNA of the CDR3 is TGTGCCAGCAGCCGAGCCGGGACAGGGTCCTCTTACTCTGGAAACACCATATATTTT. This encodes CASSRAGTGSSYSGNTIYF.

Only a few counts were recorded for this clone. In DNA, the CDR3 is TGTGCCAGCAGCCCCCAGACCCGGGCGGGTGAAAAACTGTTTTTT. This translates into CASSPQTRAGEKLFF. This rearrangement joins TRBV14 to TRBJ1-4; D not resolved. The V gene lost 4 bases and the J gene lost 7 bases, with 16 bases spanning the gap. Germline lookup yields CDR1 SGHDN and CDR2 FVKESK. The CDR3 loop spans 15 amino acids.

The V call is TRBV18, the J call TRBJ2-7; D gene ambiguous. V was cut by 3 bases and J by 2 bases, with 11 bases left in between. The CDR3 has 14 residues. Germline assignment: CDR1 KGHSH and CDR2 LQKENI. The CDR3: CASSPQARPYEQYV. The CDR3 nucleotides are TGTGCCAGCTCACCTCAGGCGCGCCCCTACGAGCAGTACGTC.

V is TRBV9 and J is TRBJ2-1, with 10 bases aligning to TRBD2. Germline loops: CDR1 SGDLS, CDR2 YYNGEE. This CDR3 is built from 18 residues. The ends lost 5 bases at V and 1 base at J; junction bases unmatched: 12. The CDR3 sequence: CASSLASGSYESYNEQFF. CDR3 nucleotides: TGTGCCAGCAGTCTCGCTAGCGGGAGCTACGAGTCCTACAATGAGCAGTTCTTC. Full variable domain (rest looked up from reference TRBV9 and TRBJ2-1): DSGVTQTPKHLITATGQRVTLRCSPRSGDLSVYWYQQSLDQGLQFLIQYYNGEERAKGNILERFSAQQFPDLHSELNLSSLELGDSALYFCASSLASGSYESYNEQFFGPGTRLTVL.

As regards this clone: At the DNA level, this CDR3 is encoded by other sequences in the same sample as well. V usage is TRBV19 and J usage is TRBJ2-1, with a tentative D call TRBD2 (5 bases). Trimming shortened V by 2 bases and J by 0 bases, and 8 bases separated the two germline ends. Germline-derived CDR1 and CDR2 are LNHDA and SQIVND (reference sequence). The CDR3 consists of 15 residues. This chain's CDR3 is CASSISGSSYNEQFF. The CDR3 bases are TGTGCCAGTAGTATAAGTGGGAGCTCCTACAATGAGCAGTTCTTC.

The chain joins TRBV5-6 to TRBJ2-7; 9 nucleotides align to TRBD2. Per germline, CDR1 SGHDT and CDR2 YYEEEE. The length of the CDR3 is 18 residues. V trimming: 4 bases; J trimming: 3 bases; junction bases outside the gene matches: 17. CDR3 coding DNA: TGTGCCAGCAGCCTTTCGGGGGCGCTAGCGGGGCCCAACTACGAGCAGTACGTC. This sequence encodes CASSLSGALAGPNYEQYV.

This clone came up once. The chain uses TRBV11-3 and TRBJ1-1; D may be TRBD1 (6 bases). The CDR3 contains 15 residues. Germline-derived CDR1 and CDR2 are SGHNT and YENEEA. The ends were cut back, 5 bases at V and 3 bases at J, with 16 bases in the middle. CDR3 amino acids: CASSIVRGSYTEAFF. The CDR3, as DNA: TGTGCCAGCAGCATCGTCAGGGGAAGTTACACTGAAGCTTTCTTT.